This entry is about one T cell receptor (beta chain). Its cognate antigen is unknown. The data belong to a study of graft-versus-host responses after intestinal transplantation. Per the germline V gene, CDR1 is SGHVS and CDR2 is FNYEAQ. This CDR3 has 15 amino acids. V shed 1 base, J shed 9 bases, and the junction held 4 bases outside the gene matches. Data came from immunoSEQ multiplex PCR; TCRdb stores just in-frame clones and leaves some out. The sample holds approximately 77,000 clones, approximately 90% seen once. Findings and limits, study-wide: High graft-versus-host to host-versus-graft clonal ratios were seen in allografts of patients with graft-donor T cell macrochimerism. There was an association between peak levels of circulating GvH clones and early post-transplant HvG declines.

Specimen: PBMCs, collected 98 days after intestinal transplantation. V gene TRBV7-6 combines with J gene TRBJ2-1, with 12 bases fitting TRBD2. The clonotype comes from a human patient who received an intestinal transplant, so some T cells may come from the graft donor. CDR3 nucleotides: TGTGCCAGCAGCTTAGGACTAGCGGGAGCGGTTGAGCAGTTCTTC. Protein product: CASSLGLAGAVEQFF.